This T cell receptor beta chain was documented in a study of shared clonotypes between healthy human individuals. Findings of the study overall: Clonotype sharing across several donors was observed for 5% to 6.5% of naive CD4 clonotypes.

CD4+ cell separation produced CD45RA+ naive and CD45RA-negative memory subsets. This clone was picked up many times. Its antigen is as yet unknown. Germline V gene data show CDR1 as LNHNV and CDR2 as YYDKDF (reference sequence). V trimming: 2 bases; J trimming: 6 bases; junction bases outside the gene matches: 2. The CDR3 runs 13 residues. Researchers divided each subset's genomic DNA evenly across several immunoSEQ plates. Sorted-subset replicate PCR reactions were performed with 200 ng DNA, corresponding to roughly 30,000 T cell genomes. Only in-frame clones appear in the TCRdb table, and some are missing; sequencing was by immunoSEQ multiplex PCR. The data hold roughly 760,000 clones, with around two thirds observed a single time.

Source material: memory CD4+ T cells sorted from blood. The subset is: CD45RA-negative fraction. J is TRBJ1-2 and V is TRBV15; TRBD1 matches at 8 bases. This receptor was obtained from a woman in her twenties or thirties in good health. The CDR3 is CATSRYRGNGYTF. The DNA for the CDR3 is TGTGCCACCAGCAGATACAGGGGGAATGGCTACACCTTC.